This TCR beta chain is drawn from a study of blood T cell repertoires in COVID-19. About the research overall: Acute and convalescent COVID-19 specimens originated in the United States, Italy and Spain. PBMCs, B-cell-depleted T cells, or T cells were the source of the cDNA or gDNA that made up the material.

Libraries were prepared by immunoSEQ multiplex PCR; TCRdb keeps only in-frame clonotypes and omits some of them. Of 200,000 or so clones listed, 80% to 90% are singletons. V gave up 5 bases and J gave up 3 bases, with 17 bases separating them. Germline values: CDR1 SEHNR, CDR2 FQNEAQ (reference sequence). This CDR3 is built from 15 residues. This sequence joins TRBV7-9 and TRBJ2-7; tentative D call: TRBD2 (6 bases). This sequence originates from a woman older than 75 with acute or convalescent COVID-19. Sequenced input: peripheral blood. The DNA of the CDR3 is TGTGCCAGCAGCATTACTAGCACCTCGGGCTACGAGCAGTACTTC. Amino acids: CASSITSTSGYEQYF.